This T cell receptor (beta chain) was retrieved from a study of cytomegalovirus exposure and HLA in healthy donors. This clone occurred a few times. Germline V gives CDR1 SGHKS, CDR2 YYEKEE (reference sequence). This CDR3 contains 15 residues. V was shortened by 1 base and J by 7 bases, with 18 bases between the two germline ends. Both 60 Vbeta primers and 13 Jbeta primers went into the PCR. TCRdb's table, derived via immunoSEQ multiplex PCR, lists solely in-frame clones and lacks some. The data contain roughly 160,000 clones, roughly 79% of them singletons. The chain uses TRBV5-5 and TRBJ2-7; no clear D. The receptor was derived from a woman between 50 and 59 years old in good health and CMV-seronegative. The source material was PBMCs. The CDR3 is CASSLSAGISGEQYF. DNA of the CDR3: TGTGCCAGCAGCTTGAGCGCCGGAATCTCGGGTGAGCAGTACTTC.